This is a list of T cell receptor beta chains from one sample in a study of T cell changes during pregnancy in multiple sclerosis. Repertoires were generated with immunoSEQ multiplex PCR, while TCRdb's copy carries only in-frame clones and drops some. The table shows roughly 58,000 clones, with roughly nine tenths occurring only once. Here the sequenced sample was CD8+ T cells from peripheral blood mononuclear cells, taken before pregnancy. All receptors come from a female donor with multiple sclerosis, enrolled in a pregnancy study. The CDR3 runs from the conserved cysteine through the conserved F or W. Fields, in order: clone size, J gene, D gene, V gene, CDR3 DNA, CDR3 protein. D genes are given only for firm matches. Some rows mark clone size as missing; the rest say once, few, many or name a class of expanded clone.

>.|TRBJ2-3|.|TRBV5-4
TGTGCCAGCAGCTTGGCCGGGGATACGCAGTATTTT
CASSLAGDTQYF
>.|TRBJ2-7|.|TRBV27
TGTGCCAGCAGTTTCGGGGTAAGGTACGAGCAGTACTTC
CASSFGVRYEQYF
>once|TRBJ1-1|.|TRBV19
TGTGCCAGTAGTACAAGGACAGCTTCGGCGACTGAAGCTTTCTTT
CASSTRTASATEAFF
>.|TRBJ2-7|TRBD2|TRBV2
TGTGCCAGCATTGCCAGTAAGGGAGGGCCGGAGCAGTACTTC
CASIASKGGPEQYF
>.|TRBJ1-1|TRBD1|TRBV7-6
TGTGCCAGCAGCTTAGGTGGACAGGGGTCCGAAGCTTTCTTT
CASSLGGQGSEAFF
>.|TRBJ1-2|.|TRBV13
TGTGCCAGCAGCTTAGGGTCCCGGGGTGGCTACACCTTC
CASSLGSRGGYTF
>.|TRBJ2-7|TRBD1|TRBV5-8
TGTGCCAGCAGCTCCCGGGACAGAACCTACGAGCAGTACTTC
CASSSRDRTYEQYF
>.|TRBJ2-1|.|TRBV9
TGTGCCAGCAGCGACAGGTTTCGCAATGAGCAGTTCTTC
CASSDRFRNEQFF
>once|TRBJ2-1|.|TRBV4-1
TGCGCCAGCAGCCAAGAGTCAGGAAGTCGAAATGAGCAGTTCTTC
CASSQESGSRNEQFF
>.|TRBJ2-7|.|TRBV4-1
TGCGCCAGCAGCCAAGAAGAGAGCGGAGGGTCCTACGAGCAGTACTTC
CASSQEESGGSYEQYF
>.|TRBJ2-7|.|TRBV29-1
TGCAGCGTTGAAGTAGGGGATTACTACGAGCAGTACTTC
CSVEVGDYYEQYF
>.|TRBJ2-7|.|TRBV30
TGTGCCGGGAACACAGGGCGAATAGGGCCCTACGAGCAGTACTTC
CAGNTGRIGPYEQYF
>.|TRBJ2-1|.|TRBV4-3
TGCGCCAGCAGCCAAGATTCCAGGTTAGTCGATGAGCAGTTCTTC
CASSQDSRLVDEQFF
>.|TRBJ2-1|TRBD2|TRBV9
TGTGCCAGCAGCGTAGGGGGTAGCGGGGTACCCTACAATGAGCAGTTCTTC
CASSVGGSGVPYNEQFF
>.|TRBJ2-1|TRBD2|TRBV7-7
TGTGCTAGCAGCTTAGGGCCTAGCGGGGCAAATGAGCAGTTCTTC
CASSLGPSGANEQFF
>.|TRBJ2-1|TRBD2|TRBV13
TGTGCCAGCAGCCAGCCTAGCGGGGGGGCCTATGAGCAGTTCTTC
CASSQPSGGAYEQFF
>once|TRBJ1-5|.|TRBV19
TGTGCCAGTAGTATACCAGGGGCTCCCAATCAGCCCCAGCATTTT
CASSIPGAPNQPQHF
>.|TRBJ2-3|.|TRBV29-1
TGCAGCGTAGACACCGGCCATAGGCCAGATACGCAGTATTTT
CSVDTGHRPDTQYF
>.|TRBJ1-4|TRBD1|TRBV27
TGTGCCAGCAGCGGACAGGGAAAATATGAAAAACTGTTTTTT
CASSGQGKYEKLFF
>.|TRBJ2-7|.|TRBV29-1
TGCAGCGTCGGTGTGGGGAGATCCTACGAGCAGTACTTC
CSVGVGRSYEQYF
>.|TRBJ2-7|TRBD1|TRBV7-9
TGTGCCAGCAGCTTGACAGGGGGCATACCCGAGCAGTACTTC
CASSLTGGIPEQYF
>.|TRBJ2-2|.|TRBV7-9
TGTGCCAGCAGCCCTAGAGGTCCTGGTCGATCGAACACCGGGGAGCTGTTTTTT
CASSPRGPGRSNTGELFF
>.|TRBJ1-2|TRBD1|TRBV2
TGTGCCAGCAGCGGTCCCGGGACAGGGGCCCACCCCCTCTATGGCTACACCTTC
CASSGPGTGAHPLYGYTF